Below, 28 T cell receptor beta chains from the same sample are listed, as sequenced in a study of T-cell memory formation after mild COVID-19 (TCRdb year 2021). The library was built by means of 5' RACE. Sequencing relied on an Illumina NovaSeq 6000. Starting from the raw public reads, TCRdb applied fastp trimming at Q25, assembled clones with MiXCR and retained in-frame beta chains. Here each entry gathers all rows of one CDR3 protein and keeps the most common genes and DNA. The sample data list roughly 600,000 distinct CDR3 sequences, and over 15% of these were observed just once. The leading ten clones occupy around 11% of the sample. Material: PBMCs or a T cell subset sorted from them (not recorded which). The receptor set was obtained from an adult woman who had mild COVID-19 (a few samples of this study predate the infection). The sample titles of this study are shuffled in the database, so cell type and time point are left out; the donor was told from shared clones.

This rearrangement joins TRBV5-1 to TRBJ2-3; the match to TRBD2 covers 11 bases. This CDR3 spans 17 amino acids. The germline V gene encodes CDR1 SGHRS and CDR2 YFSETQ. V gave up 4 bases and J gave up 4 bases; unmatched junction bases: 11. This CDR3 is CASSARLAGSRADTQYF. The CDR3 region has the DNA TGCGCCAGCAGCGCCAGACTAGCGGGGAGTCGGGCAGATACGCAGTATTTT.

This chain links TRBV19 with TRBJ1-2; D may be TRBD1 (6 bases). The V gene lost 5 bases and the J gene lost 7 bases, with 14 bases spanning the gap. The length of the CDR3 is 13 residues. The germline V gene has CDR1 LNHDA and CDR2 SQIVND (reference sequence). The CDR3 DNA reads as TGTGCCAGTAGTCTCACAGGGTCTGGTGGCTACACCTTC. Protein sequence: CASSLTGSGGYTF. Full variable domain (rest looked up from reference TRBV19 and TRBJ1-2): DGGITQSPKYLFRKEGQNVTLSCEQNLNHDAMYWYRQDPGQGLRLIYYSQIVNDFQKGDIAEGYSVSREKKESFPLTVTSAQKNPTAFYLCASSLTGSGGYTFGSGTRLTVV.

The DNA for the CDR3 is TGCAGCGTTGAGCGGGGCACAAACAATGAGCAGTTCTTC. This translates into CSVERGTNNEQFF. The V call is TRBV29-1, the J call TRBJ2-1, with D perhaps TRBD2 (6 bases). The germline V and J ends were trimmed by 3 bases and 5 bases, with 11 bases remaining between them. Per germline, CDR1 SQVTM and CDR2 ANQGSEA. The CDR3 runs 13 residues.

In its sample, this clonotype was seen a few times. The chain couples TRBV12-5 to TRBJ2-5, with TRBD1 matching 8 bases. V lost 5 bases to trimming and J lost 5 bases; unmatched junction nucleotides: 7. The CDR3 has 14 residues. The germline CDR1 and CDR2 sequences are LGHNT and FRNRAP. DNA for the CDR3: TGTGCTAGTGGTCCCGGACAGGGCAGGGAGACCCAGTACTTC. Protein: CASGPGQGRETQYF.

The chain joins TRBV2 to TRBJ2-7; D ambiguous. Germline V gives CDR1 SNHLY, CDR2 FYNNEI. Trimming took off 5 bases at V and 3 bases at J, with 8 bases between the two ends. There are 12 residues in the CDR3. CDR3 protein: CASSKGIYEQYF. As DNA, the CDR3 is TGTGCCAGCAGTAAAGGAATCTACGAGCAGTACTTC.

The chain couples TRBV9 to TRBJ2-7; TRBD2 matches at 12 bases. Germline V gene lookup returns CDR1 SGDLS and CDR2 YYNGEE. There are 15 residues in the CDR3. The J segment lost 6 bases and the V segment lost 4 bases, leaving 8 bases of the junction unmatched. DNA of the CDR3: TGTGCCAGCAGCTCTGAGACTAGCGGGAGACGCGAGCAGTACTTC. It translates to CASSSETSGRREQYF. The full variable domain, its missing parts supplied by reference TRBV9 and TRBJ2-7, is DSGVTQTPKHLITATGQRVTLRCSPRSGDLSVYWYQQSLDQGLQFLIQYYNGEERAKGNILERFSAQQFPDLHSELNLSSLELGDSALYFCASSSETSGRREQYFGPGTRLTVT.

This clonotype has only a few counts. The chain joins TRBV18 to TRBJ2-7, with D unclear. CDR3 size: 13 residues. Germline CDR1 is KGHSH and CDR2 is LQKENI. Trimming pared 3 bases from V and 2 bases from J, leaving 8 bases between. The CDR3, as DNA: TGTGCCAGCTCACCTTTCGGAGCCTACGAGCAGTACTTC. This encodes CASSPFGAYEQYF.

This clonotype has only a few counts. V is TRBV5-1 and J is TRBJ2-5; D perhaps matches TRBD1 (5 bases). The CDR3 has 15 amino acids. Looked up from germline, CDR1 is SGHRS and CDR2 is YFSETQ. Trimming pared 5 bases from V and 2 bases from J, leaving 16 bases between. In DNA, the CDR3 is TGCGCCAGCAGTAGGGGTCCAAGCACACAAGAGACCCAGTACTTC. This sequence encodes CASSRGPSTQETQYF.

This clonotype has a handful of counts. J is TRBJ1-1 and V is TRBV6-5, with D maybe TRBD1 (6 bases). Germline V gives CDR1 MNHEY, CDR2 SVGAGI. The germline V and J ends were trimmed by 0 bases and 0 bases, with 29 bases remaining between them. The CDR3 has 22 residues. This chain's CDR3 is CASSYSFGDSAQGGKVNTEAFF. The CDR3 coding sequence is TGTGCCAGCAGTTACTCGTTTGGCGATTCCGCACAGGGAGGAAAGGTGAACACTGAAGCTTTCTTT.

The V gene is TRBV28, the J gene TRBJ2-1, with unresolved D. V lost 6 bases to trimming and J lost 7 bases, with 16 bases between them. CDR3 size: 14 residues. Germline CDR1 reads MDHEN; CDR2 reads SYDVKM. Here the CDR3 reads CASSPVASTNEQFF. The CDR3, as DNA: TGTGCCAGCAGCCCTGTGGCTTCTACGAATGAGCAGTTCTTC.

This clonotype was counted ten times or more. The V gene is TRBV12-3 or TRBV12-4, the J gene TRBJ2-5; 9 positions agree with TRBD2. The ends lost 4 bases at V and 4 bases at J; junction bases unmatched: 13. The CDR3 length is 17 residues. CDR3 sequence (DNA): TGTGCCAGCAGTTCGGGACTTACAGTAGCGGGAGCAGAGACCCAGTACTTC. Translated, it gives CASSSGLTVAGAETQYF.

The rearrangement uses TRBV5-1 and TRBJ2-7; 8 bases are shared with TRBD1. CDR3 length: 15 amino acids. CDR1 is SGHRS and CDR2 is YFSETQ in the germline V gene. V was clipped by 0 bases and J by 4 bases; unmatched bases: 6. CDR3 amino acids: CASSLEGRGPYEQYF. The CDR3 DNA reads TGCGCCAGCAGCTTGGAGGGCAGGGGGCCGTACGAGCAGTACTTC.

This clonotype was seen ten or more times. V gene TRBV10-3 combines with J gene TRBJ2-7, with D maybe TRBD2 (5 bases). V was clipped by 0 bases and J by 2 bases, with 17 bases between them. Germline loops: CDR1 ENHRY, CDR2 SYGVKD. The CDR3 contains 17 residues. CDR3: CAISESLVGDGAYEQYF. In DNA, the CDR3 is TGTGCCATCAGTGAGTCGTTGGTGGGAGACGGAGCCTACGAGCAGTACTTC.

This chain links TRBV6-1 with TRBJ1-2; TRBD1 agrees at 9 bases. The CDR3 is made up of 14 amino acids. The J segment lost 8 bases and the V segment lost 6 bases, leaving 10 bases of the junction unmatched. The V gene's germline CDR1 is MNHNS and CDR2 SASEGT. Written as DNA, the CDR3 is TGTGCCAGCAGACCCACCGGGACAGGGAACGGCTACACCTTC. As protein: CASRPTGTGNGYTF.

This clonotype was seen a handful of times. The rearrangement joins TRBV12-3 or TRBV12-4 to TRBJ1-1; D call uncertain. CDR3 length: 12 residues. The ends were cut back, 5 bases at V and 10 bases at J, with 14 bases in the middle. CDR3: CASSRRVTGAFF. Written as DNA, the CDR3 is TGTGCCAGCAGTCGTCGGGTGACGGGAGCTTTCTTT.

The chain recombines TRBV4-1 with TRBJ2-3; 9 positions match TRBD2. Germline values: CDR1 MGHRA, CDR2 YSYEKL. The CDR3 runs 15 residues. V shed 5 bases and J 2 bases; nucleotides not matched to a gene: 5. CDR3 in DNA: TGCGCCAGCAGCGCGGGGGGGGAATACACAGATACGCAGTATTTT. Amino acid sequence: CASSAGGEYTDTQYF.

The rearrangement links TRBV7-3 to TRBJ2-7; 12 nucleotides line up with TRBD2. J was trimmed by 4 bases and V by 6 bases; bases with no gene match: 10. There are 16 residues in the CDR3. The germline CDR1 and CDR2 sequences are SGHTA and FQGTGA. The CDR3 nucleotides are TGTGCCAGCAGTCCTACGACTAGCGGGAGACTGTACGAGCAGTACTTC. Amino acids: CASSPTTSGRLYEQYF.

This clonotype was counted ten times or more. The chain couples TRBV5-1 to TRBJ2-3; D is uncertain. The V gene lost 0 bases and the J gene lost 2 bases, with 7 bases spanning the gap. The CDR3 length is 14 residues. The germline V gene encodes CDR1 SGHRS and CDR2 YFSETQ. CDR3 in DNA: TGCGCCAGCAGCTTGGTCGCCCCCACAGATACGCAGTATTTT. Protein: CASSLVAPTDTQYF.

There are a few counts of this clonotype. The CDR3 bases are TGTGCCAGCAGTCCCCCGGGGGGACTTAAAAACATTCAGTACTTC. This translates into CASSPPGGLKNIQYF. The chain employs TRBV6-5 and TRBJ2-4; 7 nucleotides agree with TRBD2. V lost 5 bases, J lost 4 bases, and 8 bases stayed unmatched. Germline V gene sequence: CDR1 MNHEY, CDR2 SVGAGI. The CDR3 extends over 15 amino acids.

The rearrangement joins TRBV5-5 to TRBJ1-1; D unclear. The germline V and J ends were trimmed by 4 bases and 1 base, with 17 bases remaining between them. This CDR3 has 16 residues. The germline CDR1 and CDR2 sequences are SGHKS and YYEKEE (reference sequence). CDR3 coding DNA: TGTGCCAGCAGCCCAAGTAGACTCCCGGGGAACACTGAAGCTTTCTTT. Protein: CASSPSRLPGNTEAFF.

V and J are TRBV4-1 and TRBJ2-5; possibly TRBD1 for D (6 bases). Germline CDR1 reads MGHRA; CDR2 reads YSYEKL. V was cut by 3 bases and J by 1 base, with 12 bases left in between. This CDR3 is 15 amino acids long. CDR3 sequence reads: CASSQTDRTQETQYF. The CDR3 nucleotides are TGCGCCAGCAGCCAGACGGACAGAACCCAAGAGACCCAGTACTTC.

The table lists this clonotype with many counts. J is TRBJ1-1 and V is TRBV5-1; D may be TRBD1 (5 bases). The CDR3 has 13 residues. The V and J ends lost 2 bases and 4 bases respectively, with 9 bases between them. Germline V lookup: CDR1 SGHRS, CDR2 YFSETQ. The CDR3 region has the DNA TGCGCCAGCAGCTTTATAAGGGGCACTGAAGCTTTCTTT. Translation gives CASSFIRGTEAFF.

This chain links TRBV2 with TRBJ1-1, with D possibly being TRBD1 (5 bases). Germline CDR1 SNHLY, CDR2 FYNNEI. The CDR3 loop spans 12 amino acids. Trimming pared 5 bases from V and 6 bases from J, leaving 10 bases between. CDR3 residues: CASSFRVAEAFF. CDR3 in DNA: TGTGCCAGCAGTTTCAGGGTAGCTGAAGCTTTCTTT.

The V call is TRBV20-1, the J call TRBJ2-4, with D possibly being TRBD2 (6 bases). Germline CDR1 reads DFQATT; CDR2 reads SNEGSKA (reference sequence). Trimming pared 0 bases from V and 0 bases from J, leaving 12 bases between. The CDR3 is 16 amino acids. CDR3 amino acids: CSARDLGEVAKNIQYF. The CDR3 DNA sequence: TGCAGTGCTAGAGATTTGGGGGAGGTAGCCAAAAACATTCAGTACTTC.

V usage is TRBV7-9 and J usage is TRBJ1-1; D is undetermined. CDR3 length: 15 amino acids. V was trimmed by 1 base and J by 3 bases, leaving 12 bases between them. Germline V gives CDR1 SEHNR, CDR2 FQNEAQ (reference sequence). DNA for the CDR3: TGTGCCAGCAGCTTAGAAGACGTCAGATACACTGAAGCTTTCTTT. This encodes CASSLEDVRYTEAFF.

The CDR3 loop reads CASSYVSEQFF. The CDR3, as DNA: TGTGCCAGCAGCTACGTAAGTGAGCAGTTCTTC. The V and J genes are TRBV7-2 and TRBJ2-1; D unclear. This CDR3 is 11 amino acids long. From germline, CDR1 is SGHTA and CDR2 FQGNSA. V shed 4 bases and J shed 9 bases, with 7 bases lying between them.

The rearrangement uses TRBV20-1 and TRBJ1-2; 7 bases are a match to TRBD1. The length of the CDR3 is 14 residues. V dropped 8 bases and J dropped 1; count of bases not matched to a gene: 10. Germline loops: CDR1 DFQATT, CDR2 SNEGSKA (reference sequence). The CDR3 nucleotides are TGCAGTACCCCAGAGGGGGACAGTAACTATGGCTACACCTTC. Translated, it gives CSTPEGDSNYGYTF.

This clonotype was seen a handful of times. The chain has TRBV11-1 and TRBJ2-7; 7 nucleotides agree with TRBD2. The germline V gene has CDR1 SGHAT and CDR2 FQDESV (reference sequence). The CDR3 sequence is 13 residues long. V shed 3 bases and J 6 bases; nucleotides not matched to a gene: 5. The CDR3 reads CASSFEGGPEQYF. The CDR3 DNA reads TGTGCCAGCAGCTTTGAGGGAGGGCCCGAGCAGTACTTC.